This T cell receptor beta chain was documented in a study of OX40 agonist ivuxolimab in advanced cancers. Looking at the study overall: Patients took ivuxolimab, an agonistic anti-OX40 (CD134) antibody.

The germline V and J ends were trimmed by 5 bases and 4 bases, with 24 bases remaining between them. Germline V lookup: CDR1 SGHTA, CDR2 FQGTGA. The CDR3 length is 18 residues. Sequenced by immunoSEQ multiplex PCR; TCRdb stores in-frame clones only, minus some. This sample has tens of thousands of clones, with about 90% found just once. This receptor was obtained from an adult with an advanced solid tumor such as melanoma, head and neck, liver or kidney cancer. The starting material was CD4+ or CD8+ T cells sorted from blood, obtained in a trial of the OX40 agonist ivuxolimab. The chain employs TRBV7-3 and TRBJ1-5; D unresolved. CDR3 loop: CASSPLTPEAEMNQPQHF. The CDR3 region has the DNA TGTGCCAGCAGCCCACTAACCCCCGAGGCGGAAATGAATCAGCCCCAGCATTTT. The entire variable domain, with the rest obtained from reference TRBV7-3 and TRBJ1-5, is as follows: GAGVSQTPSNKVTEKGKYVELRCDPISGHTALYWYRQSLGQGPEFLIYFQGTGAADDSGLPNDRFFAVRPEGSVSTLKIQRTERGDSAVYLCASSPLTPEAEMNQPQHFGDGTRLSIL.